Shown below are 19 T cell receptor beta chains from a single sample sequenced in a study of blood T cell repertoires in COVID-19. Libraries were prepared by immunoSEQ multiplex PCR; TCRdb keeps only in-frame clonotypes and omits some of them. The table has 200,000 to 250,000 clones, about 83% seen once. The source material was PBMCs or T cells enriched from blood (not recorded which). The receptors come from a woman between 45 and 60 years old who had recovered from COVID-19.

The V call is TRBV7-3, the J call TRBJ2-1; a possible D gene is TRBD2 (5 bases). The CDR3 is 13 residues long. V was shortened by 5 bases and J by 6 bases, with 11 bases between the two germline ends. Germline lookup yields CDR1 SGHTA and CDR2 FQGTGA. The CDR3 protein is CASSPRGGNEQFF. CDR3 nucleotides: TGTGCCAGCAGCCCCCGGGGTGGCAATGAGCAGTTCTTC. Combining the CDR3 with reference TRBV7-3 and TRBJ2-1 gives the whole variable domain GAGVSQTPSNKVTEKGKYVELRCDPISGHTALYWYRQSLGQGPEFLIYFQGTGAADDSGLPNDRFFAVRPEGSVSTLKIQRTERGDSAVYLCASSPRGGNEQFFGPGTRLTVL.

The chain has TRBV5-4 and TRBJ2-1, with D tentatively TRBD1 (6 bases). The CDR3 is 19 residues long. From germline, CDR1 is SGHNT and CDR2 YYREEE (reference sequence). V gave up 1 base and J gave up 0 bases, with 20 bases separating them. CDR3 region: CASSLYSERGSSSYNEQFF. The CDR3 DNA is TGTGCCAGCAGCTTGTATTCGGAGAGGGGGTCTAGCTCCTACAATGAGCAGTTCTTC.

The chain employs TRBV19 and TRBJ1-2; 8 positions match TRBD1. The V gene end was trimmed by 4 bases and the J gene end by 8 bases; junction bases not matched to a gene: 9. Per germline, CDR1 LNHDA and CDR2 SQIVND (reference sequence). The CDR3 has 14 residues. The CDR3 sequence is CASSTVRGRSGYTF. The CDR3 DNA is TGTGCCAGTAGTACGGTCAGGGGGCGCAGCGGCTACACCTTC.

The CDR3: CATSSGTSGGYEQYF. For the CDR3, the DNA is TGTGCCACCAGCAGCGGGACTAGCGGGGGGTACGAGCAGTACTTC. The rearrangement uses TRBV15 and TRBJ2-7; 15 bases map to TRBD2. Looked up from germline, CDR1 is LNHNV and CDR2 is YYDKDF (reference sequence). The CDR3 covers 15 residues. J gave up 4 bases and V 3 bases, and 1 base lay outside the gene matches. Supplemented by reference TRBV15 and TRBJ2-7, the full variable domain reads DAMVIQNPRYQVTQFGKPVTLSCSQTLNHNVMYWYQQKSSQAPKLLFHYYDKDFNNEADTPDNFQSRRPNTSFCFLDIRSPGLGDTAMYLCATSSGTSGGYEQYFGPGTRLTVT.

The chain employs TRBV7-2 and TRBJ1-3, with 12 bases aligning to TRBD1. V shed 5 bases, J shed 4 bases, and the junction held 3 bases outside the gene matches. The CDR3 runs 15 residues. Germline CDR1 and CDR2: SGHTA and FQGNSA. Here the CDR3 DNA reads TGTGCCAGCAGCCGGGACAGGGGGCGAGGAAACACCATATATTTT. This encodes CASSRDRGRGNTIYF.

This clone was recorded once. The V and J genes are TRBV30 and TRBJ2-3; no clear D. The CDR3 sequence is 13 residues long. From germline, CDR1 is GTSNPN and CDR2 SVGIG (reference sequence). V was trimmed by 4 bases and J by 0 bases, leaving 8 bases between them. This CDR3 is CAWTLESTDTQYF. CDR3 bases: TGTGCCTGGACCCTAGAGAGCACAGATACGCAGTATTTT. Full variable domain (outside the CDR3, taken from reference TRBV30 and TRBJ2-3): SQTIHQWPATLVQPVGSPLSLECTVEGTSNPNLYWYRQAAGRGLQLLFYSVGIGQISSEVPQNLSASRPQDRQFILSSKKLLLSDSGFYLCAWTLESTDTQYFGPGTRLTVL.

The V call is TRBV4-3, the J call TRBJ2-3; 7 positions match TRBD2. This CDR3 is built from 16 residues. Trimming took 3 bases from V and 1 from J; bases not matched to a gene: 7. Germline V CDR1 and CDR2: LGHNA, YSLEER. The CDR3 region is CASSQERGRGTDTQYF. CDR3 coding DNA: TGCGCCAGCAGCCAGGAGCGGGGCCGGGGCACAGATACGCAGTATTTT.

V is TRBV5-1 and J is TRBJ2-1, with 7 bases matching TRBD1. The germline CDR1 and CDR2 sequences are SGHRS and YFSETQ. Germline trimming cut 0 bases from V and 12 bases from J; bases unmatched to any gene: 3. This CDR3 is built from 12 residues. CDR3 in DNA: TGCGCCAGCAGCTTGGCGGCAGGGGGGCAGTTCTTC. Its translation: CASSLAAGGQFF.

This clone was observed a few times. The V call is TRBV2, the J call TRBJ2-7, with D tentatively TRBD1 (5 bases). Trimming left V 3 bases short and J 3 bases short, with 9 bases between. Per the germline V gene, CDR1 is SNHLY and CDR2 is FYNNEI. This CDR3 region has 13 residues. CDR3 protein: CASSDLQGYEQYF. CDR3 bases: TGTGCCAGCAGTGACCTTCAGGGCTACGAGCAGTACTTC. Using reference TRBV2 and TRBJ2-7 for the parts outside the CDR3, the full variable domain is EPEVTQTPSHQVTQMGQEVILRCVPISNHLYFYWYRQILGQKVEFLVSFYNNEISEKSEIFDDQFSVERPDGSNFTLKIRSTKLEDSAMYFCASSDLQGYEQYFGPGTRLTVT.

This clone has just a few counts. Other DNA sequences in this sample translate to the same CDR3. The chain links TRBV10-3 to TRBJ1-1, with no clear D. V was shortened by 0 bases and J by 0 bases, with 8 bases between the two germline ends. CDR1 ENHRY and CDR2 SYGVKD come from the germline V gene. The CDR3 extends over 15 amino acids. DNA for the CDR3: TGTGCCATCAGTGAGTCGGCAGATTTGAACACTGAAGCTTTCTTT. Its protein is CAISESADLNTEAFF.

The chain is built from TRBV19 and TRBJ1-5; D is perhaps TRBD1 (5 bases). CDR3 length: 17 residues. Looked up from germline, CDR1 is LNHDA and CDR2 is SQIVND (reference sequence). The germline V and J ends were trimmed by 3 bases and 5 bases, with 20 bases remaining between them. CDR3 coding DNA: TGTGCCAGTAGTATCATGCAGGGTTTTCAATTTTATCAGCCCCAGCATTTT. Translating gives CASSIMQGFQFYQPQHF.

The CDR3 region is CASSEGLAAPPGELFF. In DNA, the CDR3 is TGTGCCAGCAGTGAAGGGCTAGCGGCCCCCCCCGGGGAGCTGTTTTTT. J is TRBJ2-2 and V is TRBV6-1; TRBD2 matches 7 bases. This CDR3 is 16 amino acids long. The J segment lost 6 bases and the V segment lost 1 base, leaving 8 bases of the junction unmatched. CDR1 and CDR2 from the germline V gene are MNHNS and SASEGT.

The rearrangement links TRBV7-2 to TRBJ1-4; D uncertain. The length of the CDR3 is 15 residues. V lost 1 base, J lost 0 bases, and 6 bases lay in between. Germline loops: CDR1 SGHTA, CDR2 FQGNSA. CDR3 nucleotides: TGTGCCAGCAGCTTAGGGAGCACAACTAATGAAAAACTGTTTTTT. Residues: CASSLGSTTNEKLFF. Full variable domain (remainder filled in from reference TRBV7-2 and TRBJ1-4): GAGVSQSPSNKVTEKGKDVELRCDPISGHTALYWYRQSLGQGLEFLIYFQGNSAPDKSGLPSDRFSAERTGGSVSTLTIQRTQQEDSAVYLCASSLGSTTNEKLFFGSGTQLSVL.

This chain connects TRBV6-2 or TRBV6-3 to TRBJ1-4, with 7 positions matching TRBD1. The CDR3 spans 16 residues. The V gene end was trimmed by 6 bases and the J gene end by 3 bases; junction bases not matched to a gene: 10. CDR1 and CDR2 from the germline V gene are MNHEY and SVGEGT. The DNA for the CDR3 is TGTGCCAGCAGGCCTATCCCGGGACAGCCTAATGAAAAACTGTTTTTT. This translates into CASRPIPGQPNEKLFF.

This sequence joins TRBV6-2 or TRBV6-3 and TRBJ1-2; weak D call: TRBD1 (6 bases). The length of the CDR3 is 14 residues. V was cut by 4 bases and J by 8 bases, with 17 bases left in between. Per germline, CDR1 MNHEY and CDR2 SVGEGT. In nucleotides, the CDR3 is TGTGCCAGCAGTTCCGGGACATCCAGGTGGGGCTACACCTTC. Translating gives CASSSGTSRWGYTF.

V is TRBV12-3 or TRBV12-4 and J is TRBJ1-1; weak D call: TRBD1 (6 bases). This CDR3 is built from 12 residues. With 10 bases removed from V and 4 bases from J, the gap between germline ends came to 13 bases. The CDR3 nucleotides are TGTGCCACGACGCGGGGGCTCACTGAAGCTTTCTTT. Its translation: CATTRGLTEAFF.

J is TRBJ2-1 and V is TRBV5-5; D possibly corresponds to TRBD2 (5 bases). Trimming took 2 bases from V and 0 from J, leaving 12 bases between them. The CDR3 has 16 residues. The germline V gene has CDR1 SGHKS and CDR2 YYEKEE (reference sequence). In nucleotides, the CDR3 is TGTGCCAGCAGCTTTAGTTCGGGGAGCTCCTACAATGAGCAGTTCTTC. As protein: CASSFSSGSSYNEQFF.

CDR3 in DNA: TGTGCCACCAGTGATTTGCGACTAGCGGGAGGGTACAATGAGCAGTTCTTC. Protein sequence: CATSDLRLAGGYNEQFF. The rearrangement uses TRBV24-1 and TRBJ2-1; 14 bases are a match to TRBD2. This CDR3 region has 17 residues. V trimming: 0 bases; J trimming: 4 bases; junction bases outside the gene matches: 1. Germline V lookup: CDR1 KGHDR, CDR2 SFDVKD.

This chain connects TRBV19 to TRBJ1-5; D is unresolved. The CDR3 is made up of 17 amino acids. Germline CDR1 reads LNHDA; CDR2 reads SQIVND (reference sequence). Between the trimmed V and J ends, which lost 3 bases and 0 bases, there was a span of 15 bases. The CDR3 DNA sequence: TGTGCCAGTAGTATCCCCCCACAGCAATTTAGCAATCAGCCCCAGCATTTT. Translated, it gives CASSIPPQQFSNQPQHF.